This T cell receptor beta chain is from a study of siplizumab effects on memory and regulatory T cells. Here immunoSEQ multiplex PCR was the method, and the copy in TCRdb shows in-frame clones only, minus some. The sample lists some 52,000 clones; under 98% were seen once. The CDR3 is made up of 17 amino acids. CDR1 is KGHSH, CDR2 LQKENI, per germline. V dropped 3 bases and J dropped 4; count of bases not matched to a gene: 9. The chain joins TRBV18 to TRBJ1-1, with 12 bases that match TRBD1. The clonotype was recovered from a human donor in good health. The source material was naive CD4+ T cells sorted from blood. The CDR3, as DNA: TGTGCCAGCTCACCGAGGGGACAGGGGGCCGGTGGCACTGAAGCTTTCTTT. Protein: CASSPRGQGAGGTEAFF.